A single TCR beta chain is shown here with its context. From germline, CDR1 is KGHDR and CDR2 SFDVKD. V lost 0 bases and J 0 bases, leaving 8 bases between the germline ends. The CDR3 spans 16 residues. Living in 24 US areas, the participants were between about 18 and 100 years of age. The sample is drawn from a study of blood T cell repertoires in COVID-19. On the study more broadly: Material from acute and convalescent COVID-19 was sourced from the United States, Italy and Spain. Sample material is recorded as cDNA or gDNA derived from T cells, B-cell-depleted T cells, or PBMCs.

In the source study's methods: Estimation of nucleated cell counts was performed using reference gene primer amplification. The method was immunoSEQ multiplex PCR; TCRdb's version includes in-frame clones alone and lacks a portion of them. The D gene and trimming were derived from the DNA, and the V and J assignments and clone size from that table. The table lists about 170,000 clones, under 85% of them singletons. This chain connects TRBV24-1 to TRBJ2-1, with D maybe TRBD1 (5 bases). This receptor was taken from a man over 45 who had recovered from COVID-19. The source material was PBMCs or T cells enriched from blood (not recorded which). The CDR3 coding sequence is TGTGCCACCAGTGATTTGGACAGTTTCTCCTACAATGAGCAGTTCTTC. The encoded protein is CATSDLDSFSYNEQFF.